This TCR beta chain was captured by sequencing in a study of T-cell reconstitution after alpha-beta-depleted transplantation in children. The germline V gene has CDR1 SGHTS and CDR2 YDEGEE. The CDR3 consists of 14 residues. Trimming took off 4 bases at V and 8 bases at J, with 18 bases between the two ends. Library preparation (for TCRbeta) was performed with unique molecular identifiers. TCRdb re-derived calls from the PCR reads in MiXCR, one entry per CDR3 protein. The repertoire consists of 80,000 to 100,000 distinct CDR3 sequences, with 20% to 25% occurring once and the leading ten covering roughly a fifth.

The TCR comes from a boy aged 2 to 10 with acute lymphoblastic leukemia, due to receive a stem cell transplant. The sample was PBMCs, taken before TCRalphabeta/CD19-depleted stem cell transplant. The chain combines TRBV5-8 with TRBJ1-2, with D tentatively TRBD1 (6 bases). CDR3 in amino acids: CASSLTGNGRGYTF. The CDR3 bases are TGTGCCAGCAGCCTAACAGGGAACGGACGAGGCTACACCTTC.